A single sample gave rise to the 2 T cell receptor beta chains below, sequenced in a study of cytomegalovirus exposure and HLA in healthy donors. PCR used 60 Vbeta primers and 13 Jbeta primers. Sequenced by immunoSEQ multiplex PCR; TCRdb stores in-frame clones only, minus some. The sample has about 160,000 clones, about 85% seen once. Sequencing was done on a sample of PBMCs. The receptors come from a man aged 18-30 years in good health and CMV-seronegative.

CDR3 sequence: CASSQEGLWLPEAFF. The CDR3 coding sequence is TGCGCCAGCAGCCAAGAGGGCCTTTGGTTGCCTGAAGCTTTCTTT. The J gene is TRBJ1-1, the V gene TRBV4-1; D gene ambiguous. CDR1 is MGHRA, CDR2 YSYEKL, per germline. CDR3 length: 15 residues. The V and J ends lost 0 bases and 6 bases respectively, with 14 bases between them.

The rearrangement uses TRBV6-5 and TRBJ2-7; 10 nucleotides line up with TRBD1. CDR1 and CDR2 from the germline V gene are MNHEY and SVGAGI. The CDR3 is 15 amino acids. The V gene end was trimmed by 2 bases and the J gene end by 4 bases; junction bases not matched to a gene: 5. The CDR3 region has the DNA TGTGCCAGCAGTTACACACGGACAGGGGGGTACGAGCAGTACTTC. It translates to CASSYTRTGGYEQYF.